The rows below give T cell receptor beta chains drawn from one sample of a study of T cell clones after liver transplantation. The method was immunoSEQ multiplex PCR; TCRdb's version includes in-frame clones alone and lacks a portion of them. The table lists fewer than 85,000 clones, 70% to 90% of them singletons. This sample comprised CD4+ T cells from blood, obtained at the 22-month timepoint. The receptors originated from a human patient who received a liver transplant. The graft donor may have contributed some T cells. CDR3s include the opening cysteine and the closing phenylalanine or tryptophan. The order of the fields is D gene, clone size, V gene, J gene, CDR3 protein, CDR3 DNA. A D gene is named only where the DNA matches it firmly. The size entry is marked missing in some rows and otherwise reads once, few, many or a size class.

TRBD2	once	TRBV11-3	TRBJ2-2	CASSLGTSVVTGELFF	TGTGCCAGCAGCTTAGGAACTAGCGTAGTAACCGGGGAGCTGTTTTTT
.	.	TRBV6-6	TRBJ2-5	CASSYTGTDQETQYF	TGTGCCAGCAGTTATACCGGGACGGACCAAGAGACCCAGTACTTC
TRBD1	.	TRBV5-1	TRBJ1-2	CASSQGQNYGYTF	TGCGCCAGCAGTCAGGGACAGAACTATGGCTACACCTTC
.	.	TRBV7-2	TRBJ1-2	CASSISPGTAYGYTF	TGTGCCAGCAGCATATCACCCGGGACGGCCTATGGCTACACCTTC
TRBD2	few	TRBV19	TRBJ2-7	CASSIRAGDVYEQYF	TGTGCCAGTAGTATCAGAGCGGGGGACGTCTACGAGCAGTACTTC
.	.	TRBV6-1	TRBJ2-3	CASSEKGTTQYF	TGTGCCAGCAGTGAAAAGGGGACTACGCAGTATTTT
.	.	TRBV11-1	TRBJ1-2	CASSRHGQRNYGYTF	TGTGCCAGCAGTCGACACGGACAGAGAAACTATGGCTACACCTTC
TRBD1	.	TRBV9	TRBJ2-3	CASSPRTGVDTQYF	TGTGCCAGCAGCCCTCGGACAGGGGTAGATACGCAGTATTTT
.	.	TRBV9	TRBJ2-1	CASSVRESSGDEQFF	TGTGCCAGCAGCGTACGGGAGAGTAGTGGCGATGAGCAGTTCTTC
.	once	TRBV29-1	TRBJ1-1	CSVARAIDTEAFF	TGCAGCGTTGCGAGGGCGATAGACACTGAAGCTTTCTTT
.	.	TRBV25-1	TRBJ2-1	CASSANGAPTYNEQFF	TGTGCCAGCAGTGCGAATGGGGCCCCGACCTACAATGAGCAGTTCTTC
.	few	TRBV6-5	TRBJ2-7	CATRSLINYEQYF	TGTGCCACCCGGTCCCTGATAAACTACGAGCAGTACTTC
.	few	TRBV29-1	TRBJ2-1	CSVGPRGDEQFF	TGCAGCGTTGGTCCCCGTGGGGATGAGCAGTTCTTC
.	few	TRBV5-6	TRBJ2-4	CASSTTRDANIQYF	TGTGCCAGCAGCACGACCAGGGACGCAAACATTCAGTACTTC
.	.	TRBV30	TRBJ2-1	CAWRGFDEQFF	TGTGCCTGGAGGGGGTTCGATGAGCAGTTCTTC
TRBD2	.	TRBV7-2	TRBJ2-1	CASSFPSGLASYSYNEQFF	TGTGCCAGCAGCTTCCCCTCGGGACTAGCGTCCTACTCCTACAATGAGCAGTTCTTC
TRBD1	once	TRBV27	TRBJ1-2	CASSSGQGVINYGYTF	TGTGCCAGCAGTTCAGGACAGGGGGTTATAAACTATGGCTACACCTTC
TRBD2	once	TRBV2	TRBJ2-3	CASSFTSGGFTDTQYF	TGTGCCAGCAGCTTCACTAGCGGGGGATTCACAGATACGCAGTATTTT
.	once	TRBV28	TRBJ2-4	CASSGPSKGQIAGNIQYF	TGTGCCAGCAGTGGCCCCTCAAAGGGACAGATAGCGGGAAACATTCAGTACTTC
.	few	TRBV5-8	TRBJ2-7	CASSLQLIKEQYF	TGTGCCAGCAGCCTCCAGCTTATCAAGGAGCAGTACTTC
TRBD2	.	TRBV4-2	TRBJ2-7	CASSQEGTSGSSYEQYF	TGTGCCAGCAGCCAAGAGGGGACTAGCGGGAGCTCCTACGAGCAGTACTTC
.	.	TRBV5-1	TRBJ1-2	CASSFYGENYGYTF	TGCGCCAGCAGCTTTTACGGGGAAAACTATGGCTACACCTTC
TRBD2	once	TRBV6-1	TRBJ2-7	CASSERTSPQQYF	TGTGCCAGCAGTGAAAGGACTAGCCCGCAGCAGTACTTC
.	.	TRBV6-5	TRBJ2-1	CASMSRAYNEQFF	TGTGCCAGCATGTCAAGGGCCTACAATGAGCAGTTCTTC
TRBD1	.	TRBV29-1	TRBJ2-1	CSAGQATGNEQFF	TGCAGCGCGGGACAGGCCACGGGGAATGAGCAGTTCTTC
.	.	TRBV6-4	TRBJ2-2	CASSNGGTGELFF	TGTGCCAGCAGTAACGGAGGAACCGGGGAGCTGTTTTTT
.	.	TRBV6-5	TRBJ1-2	CASSSPDRGSYGYTF	TGTGCCAGCAGTTCTCCCGACCGGGGTTCCTATGGCTACACCTTC
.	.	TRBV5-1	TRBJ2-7	CASSPGVEDEQYF	TGCGCCAGCAGCCCAGGGGTCGAAGACGAGCAGTACTTC
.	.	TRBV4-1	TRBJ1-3	CASSLQGTTGNTIYF	TGCGCCAGCAGCCTACAGGGAACAACTGGAAACACCATATATTTT
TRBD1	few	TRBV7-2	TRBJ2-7	CASNFRGLGEQYF	TGTGCCAGCAACTTCAGGGGGTTGGGAGAGCAGTACTTC
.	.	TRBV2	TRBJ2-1	CASSGWGRVYNEQFF	TGTGCCAGCAGTGGTTGGGGACGGGTTTACAATGAGCAGTTCTTC
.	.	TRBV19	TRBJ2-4	CASTTKNIQYF	TGTGCCAGTACCACCAAAAACATTCAGTACTTC
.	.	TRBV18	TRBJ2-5	CASSQDQGHQETQYF	TGTGCCAGCTCACAGGACCAGGGGCACCAAGAGACCCAGTACTTC
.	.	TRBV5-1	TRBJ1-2	CASSLDTSAYGYTF	TGCGCCAGCAGCTTGGACACCTCCGCCTATGGCTACACCTTC
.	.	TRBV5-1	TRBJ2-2	CASSLNEGDTGELFF	TGCGCCAGCAGCTTGAACGAGGGTGACACCGGGGAGCTGTTTTTT